These 17 T cell receptor beta chains originate from one sample sequenced in a study of blood T cell repertoires in COVID-19. Profiling relied on immunoSEQ multiplex PCR, and the TCRdb table lists in-frame clones only, not all of them. The top ten clones hold approximately 12% of a sample with about 180,000 clones, around 80% of them seen once. Material: peripheral blood. The receptors derive from a woman at least 80 years old with COVID-19, enrolled during active disease.

This clone was found a few times. The J gene is TRBJ1-6, the V gene TRBV5-1; 7 bases fit TRBD1. The germline V gene encodes CDR1 SGHRS and CDR2 YFSETQ. The V and J ends lost 3 bases and 9 bases, in that order; junction bases with no gene match: 9. The CDR3 is 15 amino acids. The CDR3 nucleotides are TGCGCCAGCAGCTCCACGACAGGGAGATTTTCACCCCTCCACTTT. Amino acids: CASSSTTGRFSPLHF.

The chain has TRBV28 and TRBJ1-1; perhaps TRBD1 as D (6 bases). Germline V CDR1 and CDR2: MDHEN, SYDVKM. The CDR3 length is 15 residues. The ends were cut back, 3 bases at V and 1 base at J, with 12 bases in the middle. CDR3 coding DNA: TGTGCCAGCAGTTTGGCGGGGGCGACGAACACTGAAGCTTTCTTT. Amino acid sequence: CASSLAGATNTEAFF. Combining the CDR3 with reference TRBV28 and TRBJ1-1 gives the whole variable domain DVKVTQSSRYLVKRTGEKVFLECVQDMDHENMFWYRQDPGLGLRLIYFSYDVKMKEKGDIPEGYSVSREKKERFSLILESASTNQTSMYLCASSLAGATNTEAFFGQGTRLTVV.

The V gene is TRBV19, the J gene TRBJ1-4; TRBD1 matches 8 bases. V trimming: 3 bases; J trimming: 0 bases; junction bases outside the gene matches: 12. The CDR3 runs 19 residues. Germline CDR1 is LNHDA and CDR2 is SQIVND (reference sequence). Written as DNA, the CDR3 is TGTGCCAGTAGTATGGGAAGTGGGACAGGCGCTCCAACTAATGAAAAACTGTTTTTT. Its translation is CASSMGSGTGAPTNEKLFF.

This rearrangement joins TRBV7-8 to TRBJ1-2; TRBD1 agrees at 10 bases. CDR3 length: 18 residues. Germline V gene lookup returns CDR1 SGHVS and CDR2 FQNEAQ. With V trimmed by 0 bases and J by 4 bases, 11 bases remained unmatched. CDR3 in DNA: TGTGCCAGCAGCTTAGCGAGTGGCCGACAGGGGGCAGGCTATGGCTACACCTTC. Translation gives CASSLASGRQGAGYGYTF.

This clone has a single count. This CDR3 is CASSPTGPLNYGYTF. CDR3 in DNA: TGTGCCAGCAGCCCGACAGGGCCACTTAACTATGGCTACACCTTC. The chain has TRBV5-6 and TRBJ1-2; 7 bases map to TRBD1. This CDR3 comprises 15 residues. Germline trimming cut 4 bases from V and 1 base from J; bases unmatched to any gene: 7. Germline V gene lookup returns CDR1 SGHDT and CDR2 YYEEEE.

The DNA of the CDR3 is TGTGCCAGCAGTGAAGGGGGAGGGTTTTTTTACAATGAGCAGTTCTTC. This gives the protein CASSEGGGFFYNEQFF. The rearrangement uses TRBV6-1 and TRBJ2-1; 7 bases agree with TRBD2. In germline, CDR1 is MNHNS, CDR2 SASEGT. V was pared by 1 base and J by 4 bases, with 7 bases of the junction left unmatched. The length of the CDR3 is 16 residues.

This chain uses TRBV27 with TRBJ2-7, with no clear D. Germline values: CDR1 MNHEY, CDR2 SMNVEV (reference sequence). V lost 0 bases to trimming and J lost 4 bases, with 10 bases between them. The CDR3 is 14 residues long. The DNA of the CDR3 is TGTGCCAGCAGTTTATCGATTAGTCCGTACGAGCAGTACTTC. This sequence encodes CASSLSISPYEQYF.

V is TRBV6-6 and J is TRBJ2-1; 7 positions agree with TRBD2. This CDR3 contains 14 residues. The trim removed 2 bases at V and 8 bases at J, leaving 6 bases unmatched. CDR1 and CDR2 from the germline V gene are MNHNY and SVGAGI (reference sequence). Written as DNA, the CDR3 is TGTGCCAGCAGTTACGAAGGCGGGAGCCATGAGCAGTTCTTC. As protein: CASSYEGGSHEQFF.

This sequence joins TRBV5-1 and TRBJ1-5; tentative D call: TRBD1 (5 bases). Trimming pared 4 bases from V and 2 bases from J, leaving 22 bases between. The length of the CDR3 is 18 residues. Germline assignment: CDR1 SGHRS and CDR2 YFSETQ. The DNA of the CDR3 is TGCGCCAGCAGCCCCGAACCTACGGGGGGTATAGGCAATCAGCCCCAGCATTTT. It codes for CASSPEPTGGIGNQPQHF.

The gene calls are TRBV15 and TRBJ2-5; tentatively, D is TRBD2 (6 bases). The CDR3 is 15 amino acids. The V and J ends lost 0 bases and 6 bases respectively, with 14 bases between them. CDR1 LNHNV and CDR2 YYDKDF come from the germline V gene (reference sequence). The CDR3 loop reads CATSRDLAGRKTQYF. DNA for the CDR3: TGTGCCACCAGCAGAGATCTGGCAGGGAGGAAGACCCAGTACTTC.

The chain recombines TRBV2 with TRBJ1-1; D is ambiguous. V lost 8 bases and J 5 bases, leaving 15 bases between the germline ends. Germline CDR1 and CDR2: SNHLY and FYNNEI. The CDR3 is 13 amino acids. In DNA, the CDR3 is TGTGCCAGCGGGAGTGGAAGGGAGACTGAAGCTTTCTTT. It translates to CASGSGRETEAFF.

This clone was detected a few times. The chain couples TRBV7-2 to TRBJ1-1, with D unresolved. CDR3 length equals 15 residues. Trimming left V 3 bases short and J 0 bases short, with 11 bases between. The germline CDR1 and CDR2 sequences are SGHTA and FQGNSA. This chain's CDR3 is CASSLMSGMNTEAFF. CDR3 nucleotide sequence: TGTGCCAGCAGCTTGATGTCGGGGATGAACACTGAAGCTTTCTTT. The full variable domain, in which reference TRBV7-2 and TRBJ1-1 provide the parts outside the CDR3, is GAGVSQSPSNKVTEKGKDVELRCDPISGHTALYWYRQSLGQGLEFLIYFQGNSAPDKSGLPSDRFSAERTGGSVSTLTIQRTQQEDSAVYLCASSLMSGMNTEAFFGQGTRLTVV.

This clone was picked up one time. CDR3 coding DNA: TGTGCCACCAGTGACCAGGACAACCACTACGAGCAGTACTTC. Its translation: CATSDQDNHYEQYF. The rearrangement uses TRBV24-1 and TRBJ2-7; D is possibly TRBD1 (5 bases). Germline values: CDR1 KGHDR, CDR2 SFDVKD. V dropped 4 bases and J dropped 3 bases, with 12 bases sitting between them. The CDR3 length is 14 residues.

The chain is built from TRBV29-1 and TRBJ2-1; 10 nucleotides agree with TRBD2. V shed 3 bases, J shed 10 bases, and the junction held 15 bases outside the gene matches. CDR3 length: 16 amino acids. The germline CDR1 and CDR2 sequences are SQVTM and ANQGSEA. In nucleotides, the CDR3 is TGCAGCGTTGATCCGAAGGGGCTAGCGGGAGCTACAGAGCAGTTCTTC. Protein product: CSVDPKGLAGATEQFF.

The rearrangement uses TRBV28 and TRBJ1-6, with D maybe TRBD1 (5 bases). V shed 7 bases and J shed 9 bases, with 10 bases lying between them. The CDR3 has 12 residues. CDR1 and CDR2 (germline): MDHEN, SYDVKM. The CDR3 loop is CASNWGSSPLHF. The CDR3 DNA reads as TGTGCCAGCAACTGGGGCAGTTCACCCCTCCACTTT.

The J gene is TRBJ1-2, the V gene TRBV25-1; no clear D. Trimming left V 5 bases short and J 8 bases short, with 18 bases between. Per the germline V gene, CDR1 is MGHDK and CDR2 is SYGVNS. This CDR3 contains 14 residues. CDR3 in DNA: TGTGCCAGCAGTTTGCCTTCCGCCTTGGAGGGCTACACCTTC. As protein: CASSLPSALEGYTF.

The V call is TRBV7-2, the J call TRBJ1-5; 9 bases match TRBD1. Looked up from germline, CDR1 is SGHTA and CDR2 is FQGNSA. CDR3 length: 14 residues. The J segment lost 6 bases and the V segment lost 2 bases, leaving 2 bases of the junction unmatched. The chain's CDR3 is CASSLRQGGQPQHF. CDR3 nucleotide sequence: TGTGCCAGCAGCTTACGACAGGGGGGTCAGCCCCAGCATTTT. The full variable domain, its missing parts supplied by reference TRBV7-2 and TRBJ1-5, is GAGVSQSPSNKVTEKGKDVELRCDPISGHTALYWYRQSLGQGLEFLIYFQGNSAPDKSGLPSDRFSAERTGGSVSTLTIQRTQQEDSAVYLCASSLRQGGQPQHFGDGTRLSIL.